The 28 T cell receptor beta chains in this list originate from one sample, sequenced in a study of identical twins. TCRdb ran MiXCR on the 5' RACE reads and lists one entry per CDR3 protein. The table has approximately 500,000 distinct CDR3 sequences, about 24% seen once. These same records also appear under a second study, on T cells expressing NK-cell markers.

Sequenced: CD4+ T cells sorted from blood. Receptors were obtained from a woman under 30 in good health.

This clonotype came up a few times. The rearrangement links TRBV28 to TRBJ1-3, with D possibly being TRBD1 (5 bases). This CDR3 has 13 residues. CDR1 and CDR2 (germline): MDHEN, SYDVKM. Trimming removed 5 bases at V and 6 bases at J, with 11 bases between. The CDR3 nucleotides read TGTGCCAGCAGTCCTGGGACGGAAAACACCATATATTTT. It yields the protein CASSPGTENTIYF.

The sample holds a few counts of this clonotype. The genes are TRBV20-1 and TRBJ1-2; TRBD1 is a possible D gene (5 bases). CDR1 and CDR2 from the germline V gene are DFQATT and SNEGSKA (reference sequence). V was shortened by 6 bases and J by 3 bases, with 23 bases between the two germline ends. The CDR3 length is 16 residues. This CDR3 reads CSAPNRDQGSYYGYTF. In DNA form, the CDR3 reads TGCAGTGCGCCTAACCGGGACCAAGGTTCATACTATGGCTACACCTTC.

A few counts support this clonotype. The J gene is TRBJ2-4, the V gene TRBV12-3 or TRBV12-4, with a weak D call TRBD2 (6 bases). The CDR3 has 15 amino acids. V lost 7 bases and J lost 0, with 13 bases in between. DNA of the CDR3: TGTGCCAGCACGATGCGGGAACTAGCCAAAAACATTCAGTACTTC. This translates into CASTMRELAKNIQYF.

V and J are TRBV15 and TRBJ2-7; no clear D. The CDR3 is 13 residues long. V lost 0 bases and J 4 bases, leaving 7 bases between the germline ends. Germline V lookup: CDR1 LNHNV, CDR2 YYDKDF (reference sequence). Here the CDR3 DNA reads TGTGCCACCAGCAGAGATACCGGTTACGAGCAGTACTTC. Amino acid sequence: CATSRDTGYEQYF.

This clonotype has just a few counts. The V gene is TRBV20-1, the J gene TRBJ2-5, with D maybe TRBD2 (5 bases). The CDR3 has 13 amino acids. Germline V gene sequence: CDR1 DFQATT, CDR2 SNEGSKA (reference sequence). The V and J ends lost 7 bases and 9 bases respectively, with 21 bases between them. The CDR3 DNA reads TGCAGTGTCCCCGCCACACTAGTTGGGGCCCAGTACTTC. Residues: CSVPATLVGAQYF.

The J gene is TRBJ1-1, the V gene TRBV5-1; D is undetermined. The germline V gene encodes CDR1 SGHRS and CDR2 YFSETQ. There are 13 residues in the CDR3. V shed 4 bases and J shed 3 bases, with 10 bases lying between them. As DNA, the CDR3 is TGCGCCAGCAGCCAACAGACGGACACTGAAGCTTTCTTT. Protein sequence: CASSQQTDTEAFF.

At least ten counts were recorded for this clonotype. The chain links TRBV10-3 to TRBJ1-1, with D hard to call. CDR1 is ENHRY and CDR2 is SYGVKD in the germline V gene. This CDR3 spans 12 amino acids. V lost 6 bases and J 0 bases, leaving 5 bases between the germline ends. Here the CDR3 DNA reads TGTGCCATCAGCGGACTGAACACTGAAGCTTTCTTT. The encoded protein is CAISGLNTEAFF.

This clonotype was seen a handful of times. The chain has TRBV21-1 and TRBJ2-5; the table's D call TRBD1 went unverified against the DNA. TRBV21-1 is given as a pseudogene. The CDR3 has 18 amino acids. CDR3 nucleotide sequence: TGTGCCAGCAGCAAGAAGACAGGGGGTTACCCAATCCAAGAGACCCAGTACTTC. Translated: CASSKKTGGYPIQETQYF.

This clonotype was seen a single time. The rearrangement joins TRBV12-5 to TRBJ1-2; no clear D. The V end lost 0 bases, the J end lost 7 bases, and 15 bases lay between the germline ends. CDR3 length: 15 amino acids. Germline-derived CDR1 and CDR2 are LGHNT and FRNRAP. The CDR3, as DNA: TGTGCTAGTGGTTTGGTACGATGGGGAGGTGGTGGCTACACCTTC. Amino acids: CASGLVRWGGGGYTF.

This clonotype appeared a few times. The chain carries TRBV20-1 and TRBJ1-1; D may be TRBD1 (5 bases). V was clipped by 1 base and J by 4 bases, with 7 bases between them. The CDR3 extends over 12 amino acids. Germline CDR1 is DFQATT and CDR2 is SNEGSKA (reference sequence). DNA of the CDR3: TGCAGTGCTAGAGCGGGGGGCACTGAAGCTTTCTTT. It is translated as CSARAGGTEAFF.

The V gene is TRBV15, the J gene TRBJ1-5; D unclear. V lost 0 bases and J 4 bases, leaving 10 bases between the germline ends. CDR1 and CDR2 from the germline V gene are LNHNV and YYDKDF (reference sequence). There are 15 residues in the CDR3. The CDR3 reads CATSRDEGYNQPQHF. The CDR3 bases are TGTGCCACCAGCAGAGATGAGGGCTATAATCAGCCCCAGCATTTT.

The chain carries TRBV6-5 and TRBJ1-2; no firm D call. With 1 base removed from V and 4 bases from J, the gap between germline ends came to 4 bases. Germline V lookup: CDR1 MNHEY, CDR2 SVGAGI. The CDR3 is made up of 12 amino acids. In DNA, the CDR3 is TGTGCCAGCAGTTACTGGGGCTATGGCTACACCTTC. Protein sequence: CASSYWGYGYTF.

This clonotype occurred a few times. The CDR3 here is CAIHRGENTGELFF. The CDR3, as DNA: TGCGCCATCCACAGGGGGGAGAACACCGGGGAGCTGTTTTTT. The J gene is TRBJ2-2, the V gene TRBV10-2; 8 positions match TRBD1. J gave up 1 base and V 10 bases, and 5 bases lay outside the gene matches. The CDR3 consists of 14 residues. Germline-derived CDR1 and CDR2 are WSHSY and SAAADI.

V and J are TRBV7-2 and TRBJ2-2; D possibly corresponds to TRBD2 (6 bases). From germline, CDR1 is SGHTA and CDR2 FQGNSA. V lost 3 bases and J lost 4, with 9 bases in between. There are 14 residues in the CDR3. For the CDR3, the DNA is TGTGCCAGCAGCTTGACTAGATTCACCGGGGAGCTGTTTTTT. Amino acids: CASSLTRFTGELFF.

In its sample, this clonotype was seen a few times. The V gene is TRBV4-3, the J gene TRBJ2-4; no clear D gene. The CDR3 loop spans 16 amino acids. Germline lookup yields CDR1 LGHNA and CDR2 YSLEER. The V and J ends lost 0 bases and 0 bases respectively, with 9 bases between them. This CDR3 is CASSQEPSIAKNIQYF. The CDR3 nucleotides read TGCGCCAGCAGCCAAGAACCATCAATAGCCAAAAACATTCAGTACTTC.

This clonotype was detected only a few times. The chain links TRBV7-9 to TRBJ2-1, with 12 bases identical to TRBD2. The ends lost 6 bases at V and 7 bases at J; junction bases unmatched: 10. Looked up from germline, CDR1 is SEHNR and CDR2 is FQNEAQ (reference sequence). The CDR3 covers 16 residues. The CDR3 DNA reads as TGTGCCAGCAGTCTCCCGACTAGCGGGAGCTCGAATGAGCAGTTCTTC. Amino acids: CASSLPTSGSSNEQFF.

The V gene is TRBV5-6, the J gene TRBJ2-7; D possibly matches TRBD1 or TRBD2 (5 bases each). The CDR3 covers 16 residues. The ends were cut back, 2 bases at V and 2 bases at J, with 17 bases in the middle. Germline CDR1 and CDR2: SGHDT and YYEEEE. Written as DNA, the CDR3 is TGTGCCAGCAGCTTCGGTGTTCGGGACGGAGCCTACGAGCAGTACTTC. Protein sequence: CASSFGVRDGAYEQYF.

This clonotype was seen only a few times. V is TRBV12-3 or TRBV12-4 and J is TRBJ2-3; D not certain. CDR3 length: 15 amino acids. The V end was cut by 4 bases, the J end by 2 bases, with 13 bases between. The CDR3 DNA follows: TGTGCCAGCAGTTATTGGCCGCCACCCACAGATACGCAGTATTTT. It is translated as CASSYWPPPTDTQYF.

CDR3 protein: CASSLVLATGELFF. CDR3 nucleotide sequence: TGCGCCAGCAGCTTGGTTCTAGCTACCGGGGAGCTGTTTTTT. The chain is built from TRBV5-1 and TRBJ2-2, with D maybe TRBD2 (5 bases). CDR1 is SGHRS and CDR2 is YFSETQ in the germline V gene. Trimming cost V 0 bases and J 5 bases, with 8 bases left between them. This CDR3 spans 14 amino acids.

The V and J genes are TRBV5-1 and TRBJ1-2; 7 bases agree with TRBD1. The CDR3 extends over 15 amino acids. Germline CDR1 and CDR2: SGHRS and YFSETQ. The trim removed 3 bases at V and 3 bases at J, leaving 8 bases unmatched. CDR3 amino acids: CASSSTGVGDYGYTF. As DNA, the CDR3 is TGCGCCAGCAGCTCCACAGGGGTGGGAGACTATGGCTACACCTTC.

The chain carries TRBV2 and TRBJ2-7; TRBD1 might be the D (6 bases). The CDR3 has 15 residues. Trimming removed 8 bases at V and 3 bases at J, with 20 bases between. CDR1 and CDR2 from the germline V gene are SNHLY and FYNNEI. CDR3 DNA: TGTGCCAGCCGGTTGAGACAGGAAGGAGGCTACGAGCAGTACTTC. Amino acid sequence: CASRLRQEGGYEQYF.

This clonotype occurred a few times. The chain combines TRBV20-1 with TRBJ2-7, with D unclear. Germline V gives CDR1 DFQATT, CDR2 SNEGSKA (reference sequence). There are 13 residues in the CDR3. V lost 3 bases and J 5 bases, leaving 14 bases between the germline ends. The CDR3 loop is CSASVGSRNEQYF. CDR3 DNA sequence: TGCAGTGCTAGCGTTGGTTCTAGAAACGAGCAGTACTTC.

This chain connects TRBV18 to TRBJ2-5, with D tentatively TRBD2 (6 bases). CDR3 length equals 14 residues. CDR1 and CDR2 (germline): KGHSH, LQKENI. The V end was cut by 1 base, the J end by 4 bases, with 10 bases between. CDR3 sequence reads: CASSPRDSRETQYF. CDR3 nucleotide sequence: TGTGCCAGCTCACCACGGGACTCCCGAGAGACCCAGTACTTC.

The V call is TRBV2, the J call TRBJ2-3, with 7 bases that match TRBD2. Trimming cost V 8 bases and J 2 bases; bases outside gene matches: 7. This CDR3 has 14 residues. CDR1 SNHLY and CDR2 FYNNEI come from the germline V gene. The DNA of the CDR3 is TGTGCCAGCGGTTTTGCGGGGGTCACAGATACGCAGTATTTT. Protein: CASGFAGVTDTQYF.

This clonotype was observed a few times. V and J are TRBV12-3 or TRBV12-4 and TRBJ1-2, with a possible D match to TRBD1 (5 bases). The CDR3 contains 13 residues. Deletions cut 3 bases from V and 7 bases from J, with 12 bases between. The CDR3 DNA reads as TGTGCCAGCAGTTTGGAAAGGGGCAGTGGCTACACCTTC. This codes for CASSLERGSGYTF.

This clonotype was seen a handful of times. The chain combines TRBV12-3 or TRBV12-4 with TRBJ2-1; D may be TRBD2 (5 bases). Trimming removed 3 bases at V and 5 bases at J, with 11 bases between. The CDR3 totals 14 residues. The CDR3 sequence is CASSLNGVDNEQFF. CDR3 coding DNA: TGTGCCAGCAGTTTGAACGGGGTAGACAATGAGCAGTTCTTC.

The gene calls are TRBV5-1 and TRBJ2-1, with D tentatively TRBD1 (6 bases). V lost 2 bases and J 0 bases, leaving 12 bases between the germline ends. This CDR3 spans 16 amino acids. The V gene's germline CDR1 is SGHRS and CDR2 YFSETQ. Written as DNA, the CDR3 is TGCGCCAGCAGCTTACAGGGAATGGGCTCCTACAATGAGCAGTTCTTC. This encodes CASSLQGMGSYNEQFF.

J is TRBJ1-5 and V is TRBV27; D may be TRBD1 (5 bases). The CDR3 extends over 15 amino acids. Germline V gene sequence: CDR1 MNHEY, CDR2 SMNVEV (reference sequence). Deletions cut 6 bases from V and 7 bases from J, with 19 bases between. The CDR3 is CASSRGRDGQQPQHF. CDR3 coding DNA: TGTGCCAGCAGCCGAGGCAGGGATGGTCAGCAGCCCCAGCATTTT.